These 5 T cell receptor beta chains were all obtained from the same sample, sequenced in a study of Ad26.COV2.S vaccination and SARS-CoV-2 variants. The sample's treatment: roughly 18 received Ad26.COV2.S at low or high dose, single or two shots; about 5 received placebo; per-sample allocation not given. The study sampled participants on day 63 after the first vaccine or placebo injection. Profiling relied on immunoSEQ multiplex PCR, and the TCRdb table lists in-frame clones only, not all of them. The profile shows roughly 350,000 clones, 80% to 90% of them singletons. Here the sequenced sample was peripheral blood, taken in a trial of Ad26.COV2.S vaccine versus placebo. These TCRs come from a person between 18 and 60 years old who received the Ad26.COV2.S COVID-19 vaccine or a placebo.

This chain joins TRBV7-8 and TRBJ2-7, with a tentative D call TRBD1 (5 bases). This CDR3 contains 14 residues. Germline CDR1 SGHVS, CDR2 FQNEAQ. V lost 2 bases and J 5 bases, leaving 13 bases between the germline ends. The CDR3: CASSLSPQAHEQYF. CDR3 nucleotides: TGTGCCAGCAGCTTAAGCCCACAGGCCCACGAGCAGTACTTC.

The chain is built from TRBV7-2 and TRBJ1-6; TRBD1 aligns across 8 bases. Germline assignment: CDR1 SGHTA and CDR2 FQGNSA. There are 14 residues in the CDR3. V trimming: 2 bases; J trimming: 9 bases; junction bases outside the gene matches: 3. CDR3 in amino acids: CASSLRQGSSPLHF. For the CDR3, the DNA is TGTGCCAGCAGCTTACGACAGGGGAGTTCACCCCTCCACTTT.

The chain couples TRBV6-5 to TRBJ2-2; D is perhaps TRBD1 (7 bases). V was trimmed by 8 bases and J by 5 bases, leaving 18 bases between them. Germline CDR1 MNHEY, CDR2 SVGAGI. This CDR3 is built from 15 residues. The CDR3 nucleotides read TGTGCCAGCGGGGGGACACCACAGGGGACCGGGGAGCTGTTTTTT. It yields the protein CASGGTPQGTGELFF.

The J gene is TRBJ1-5, the V gene TRBV19, with no clear D. The CDR3 covers 13 residues. CDR1 LNHDA and CDR2 SQIVND come from the germline V gene (reference sequence). Trimming took off 5 bases at V and 9 bases at J, with 14 bases between the two ends. The CDR3 here is CASSVGRWAPQHF. CDR3 coding DNA: TGTGCCAGTAGTGTCGGGCGTTGGGCGCCCCAGCATTTT.

In its sample, this clone was seen many times. This sequence joins TRBV6-2 or TRBV6-3 and TRBJ2-7; D may be TRBD1 (7 bases). The ends were cut back, 2 bases at V and 6 bases at J, with 17 bases in the middle. The CDR3 runs to 15 residues. From germline, CDR1 is MNHEY and CDR2 SVGEGT. The CDR3: CASSYTSGGGSEQYF. The CDR3 DNA reads TGTGCCAGCAGTTACACTAGTGGAGGGGGCTCCGAGCAGTACTTC.